The present T cell receptor beta chain was sequenced within a study of spatial heterogeneity in lung cancer. TCRdb re-called the 5' RACE reads with MiXCR, one entry per CDR3 protein. The sample records some 39,000 distinct CDR3 sequences, about 6.5% being singletons. The CDR3 is made up of 15 amino acids. From germline, CDR1 is SGHRS and CDR2 YFSETQ. Trimming left V 5 bases short and J 5 bases short, with 16 bases between. This clonotype occurred a few times. Time point specified: sample taken at primary tumor resection. The rearrangement uses TRBV5-1 and TRBJ1-4; perhaps TRBD1 as D (5 bases). The sequencing used PBMCs, collected at surgery. This sequence originates from a female donor with early-stage non-small cell lung cancer. CDR3 sequence: CASSKGEYLNEKLFF. CDR3 nucleotides: TGCGCCAGCAGTAAAGGGGAATACCTAAATGAAAAACTGTTTTTT.